A single sample is the source of the 12 T cell receptor beta chains below, sequenced in a study of T cells in women clearing cervical HPV infection. TCRdb's table, derived via immunoSEQ multiplex PCR, lists solely in-frame clones and lacks some. The sample totals approximately 16,000 clones. Source material: blood buffy coat. Source of these receptors: a woman between 18 and 69 years old with a cervical HPV16 infection that either progressed to CIN3+ or cleared (not recorded which).

About this clone: The CDR3 end is not reached by the read, which stops 3 residues before it; the germline J gene fills it in. The chain links TRBV19 to TRBJ1-2, with D tentatively TRBD1 (5 bases). The CDR3 spans 14 residues. Germline V gene sequence: CDR1 LNHDA, CDR2 SQIVND (reference sequence). V shed 3 bases and J shed 4 bases, with 12 bases lying between them. Here the CDR3 reads CASSIAARGYGYTF. CDR3 bases read: TGTGCCAGTAGTATTGCTGCAAGGGGCTATGGC.

About this clone: The sequence runs out 3 residues before the end of the CDR3; the remainder is reconstructed from the germline J gene. This chain uses TRBV2 with TRBJ2-3; TRBD2 aligns across 8 bases. This CDR3 is 14 amino acids long. Germline V gene lookup returns CDR1 SNHLY and CDR2 FYNNEI. The CDR3 reads CASMQRGKEETQYF. The part of the CDR3 DNA that was read is TGTGCCAGCATGCAGCGGGGGAAGGAAGAGACG.

Regarding this clone: Coverage ceases 3 residues before the CDR3 finishes, and the germline J gene fills in the end. The chain is built from TRBV14 and TRBJ2-7; TRBD1 matches 8 bases. This CDR3 is built from 14 residues. Trimming took 5 bases from V and 3 from J; bases not matched to a gene: 6. Germline CDR1 and CDR2: SGHDN and FVKESK. The part of the CDR3 DNA that was read is TGTGCCAGCAGCGTAAGGACAGGGATCTACGAG. Translated: CASSVRTGIYE. The full CDR3 sequence reads CASSVRTGIYEQYF.

CDR3 residues: CASSEVNSGNTIYF. CDR3 DNA (partial): TGCGCCAGCAGTGAGGTTAACTCTGGAAACACC. The chain has TRBV10-1 and TRBJ1-3; D unresolved. The read ends 3 residues shy of where the CDR3 ends; the end is completed using the germline J gene. The CDR3 length is 14 residues. Looked up from germline, CDR1 is WNHNN and CDR2 is SYGVQD (reference sequence). Trimming took off 2 bases at V and 0 bases at J, with 5 bases between the two ends.

Notes on this clone: The sequence runs out 3 residues before the end of the CDR3; the remainder is reconstructed from the germline J gene. The chain uses TRBV5-1 and TRBJ2-2; D perhaps matches TRBD1 (8 bases). Germline-derived CDR1 and CDR2 are SGHRS and YFSETQ. This CDR3 region has 14 residues. CDR3 loop: CASSPNRGGEKLFF. The CDR3 DNA, read in part, is TGCGCCAGCAGCCCGAACAGGGGGGGAGAAAAG.

The CDR3 bases that were read are TGTGCCAGCAGCCGTGACGGGGACTTATACGAG. Its protein product is CASSRDGDLYE. The whole CDR3 protein reads CASSRDGDLYEQYF. The chain has TRBV5-4 and TRBJ2-7; tentatively, D is TRBD2 (6 bases). Read coverage stops 3 residues before the CDR3 terminus; the germline J gene supplies the remainder. V was cut by 4 bases and J by 4 bases, with 15 bases left in between. The V gene's germline CDR1 is SGHNT and CDR2 YYREEE (reference sequence). CDR3 length: 14 amino acids.

A remark on this clone: From the germline J gene comes the end of the CDR3, since the read stops 3 residues before it. This chain uses TRBV18 with TRBJ2-3; a weak D match, TRBD1 (6 bases). The CDR3 covers 13 residues. The germline V and J ends were trimmed by 4 bases and 2 bases, with 7 bases remaining between them. The germline V gene encodes CDR1 KGHSH and CDR2 LQKENI. The DNA read from the CDR3 is TGTGCCAGCTCACGGGACAACACAGATACG. Its protein product is CASSRDNTDT. The whole CDR3 reads CASSRDNTDTQYF.

In regard to this clone: The CDR3 extends 3 residues past the end of the read, so its final part is completed from the germline J gene. This chain uses TRBV29-1 with TRBJ2-4, with 9 bases matching TRBD1. Germline-derived CDR1 and CDR2 are SQVTM and ANQGSEA. The CDR3 totals 14 residues. With 2 bases clipped from V and 1 base from J, the junction kept 0 bases outside the gene matches. The CDR3 here is CSVETGGAKNIQYF. CDR3 DNA, as far as it was read: TGCAGCGTTGAAACAGGGGGCGCCAAAAACATT. Looking up the rest from reference TRBV29-1 and TRBJ2-4 gives the full variable domain: SAVISQKPSRDICQRGTSLTIQCQVDSQVTMMFWYRQQPGQSLTLIATANQGSEATYESGFVIDKFPISRPNLTFSTLTVSNMSPEDSSIYLCSVETGGAKNIQYFGAGTRLSVL.

To note about this clone: The read stops 3 residues short of the end of the CDR3; the missing end is completed from the germline J gene. The chain joins TRBV20-1 to TRBJ2-2; 7 bases fit TRBD2. Germline CDR1 DFQATT, CDR2 SNEGSKA (reference sequence). This CDR3 region has 14 residues. CDR3 residues: CSATLREGNEKLFF. The covered CDR3 bases are TGCAGTGCCACCCTCAGGGAGGGGAATGAAAAG.

Concerning this clone: From the germline J gene comes the end of the CDR3, since the read stops 3 residues before it. The V call is TRBV30, the J call TRBJ1-2; D perhaps matches TRBD1 (5 bases). CDR1 is GTSNPN and CDR2 is SVGIG in the germline V gene (reference sequence). This CDR3 spans 14 amino acids. Incomplete CDR3 DNA: TGTGCCTGGACTAGCGGGGGAACACGCTACGAC. This translates into CAWTSGGTRYD. The whole CDR3 reads CAWTSGGTRYDYTF.

With respect to this clone: The read terminates 3 residues ahead of where the CDR3 ends, so the germline J gene completes it. V gene TRBV30 combines with J gene TRBJ1-4; a weak D match, TRBD1 (6 bases). Trimming pared 1 base from V and 5 bases from J, leaving 11 bases between. Germline assignment: CDR1 GTSNPN and CDR2 SVGIG (reference sequence). The length of the CDR3 is 14 residues. CDR3 DNA (partial): TGTGCCTGGAGTGCTAAGGGGGTCAATGAAAAA. This codes for CAWSAKGVNEK. The full CDR3 reads CAWSAKGVNEKLFF.

About this clone: Read sequence stops 3 residues before the CDR3 end, and the germline J gene provides the missing end. The genes are TRBV6-2 or TRBV6-3 and TRBJ2-3; TRBD1 aligns across 10 bases. Germline V gives CDR1 MNHEY, CDR2 SVGEGT. This CDR3 has 16 residues. The CDR3 sequence is CASSQDRGPGNQPQYF. The part of the CDR3 DNA that was read is TGTGCCAGCAGCCAAGACAGGGGGCCGGGGAATCAGCCG.